This T cell receptor (beta chain) was identified during a study of blood T cell repertoires in COVID-19. On the study more broadly: Sample material is recorded as cDNA or gDNA derived from T cells, B-cell-depleted T cells, or PBMCs.

Sequencing was performed with immunoSEQ multiplex PCR; in TCRdb, only in-frame clones are kept and a portion is missing. The data contain 170,000 or so clones, around nine tenths of them seen just once; the ten biggest clones take up under 0.65%. Per the germline V gene, CDR1 is MDHEN and CDR2 is SYDVKM. J gave up 5 bases and V 3 bases, and 7 bases lay outside the gene matches. The CDR3 has 15 residues. The TCR comes from a man aged 55 to 70 with COVID-19, enrolled during active disease. The J gene is TRBJ2-3, the V gene TRBV28, with 8 bases aligning to TRBD2. The sample was peripheral blood. CDR3 bases: TGTGCCAGCAGTTTGGCAAGCGGGGGACGAGATACGCAGTATTTT. It codes for CASSLASGGRDTQYF. Looking up the rest from reference TRBV28 and TRBJ2-3 gives the full variable domain: DVKVTQSSRYLVKRTGEKVFLECVQDMDHENMFWYRQDPGLGLRLIYFSYDVKMKEKGDIPEGYSVSREKKERFSLILESASTNQTSMYLCASSLASGGRDTQYFGPGTRLTVL.